This T cell receptor (beta chain) was identified in a study of PD-1 blockade in classical Hodgkin lymphoma. Study context: Every 2 weeks, patients had 3 mg/kg nivolumab intravenously. Study-level results: With CD4+ cells, TCR diversity rose significantly by C4D1, but not with CD8+ cells. Before treatment, complete responders showed about the same diversity as newly diagnosed patients.

TCRdb keeps only in-frame clones here, not all; method: immunoSEQ multiplex PCR. The table records some 30,000 clones, roughly 80% of them present only once. With respect to this clone: Its antigen is as yet unknown.

Regarding time point: cycle 4 day 1 (C4D1), after five to seven weeks of nivolumab. Each patient experienced a relapse that followed autologous stem cell transplantation, and brentuximab vedotin exposure varied. Best outcomes ranged across complete response, partial response and progressive disease. V dropped 5 bases and J dropped 8; count of bases not matched to a gene: 4. The CDR3 extends over 13 amino acids. CDR1 and CDR2 (germline): SEHNR, FQNEAQ (reference sequence). This TCR came from a human donor with classical Hodgkin lymphoma. This rearrangement joins TRBV7-9 to TRBJ1-4, with TRBD1 matching over 8 bases. The sequenced sample was peripheral blood mononuclear cells (PBMCs), obtained before the fourth cycle of nivolumab. CDR3 protein: CASSPTGGEKLFF. CDR3 DNA sequence: TGTGCCAGCAGCCCAACAGGGGGAGAAAAACTGTTTTTT.